This T cell receptor beta chain was profiled in a study of blood T cell repertoires in COVID-19. Study in general: Nucleic acid was either cDNA or gDNA, and it came from T cells, B-cell-depleted T cells, or PBMCs.

Per the original methods: Estimates of nucleated cell counts were drawn from the amplification of reference gene primers. TCRdb keeps only in-frame clones here, not all; method: immunoSEQ multiplex PCR. V, J and clone size are those of that table, while D and trimming were read from the DNA. The sample has roughly 390,000 clones, 75% to 90% seen once. The V gene's germline CDR1 is GTSNPN and CDR2 SVGIG (reference sequence). The V end lost 0 bases, the J end lost 5 bases, and 13 bases lay between the germline ends. The CDR3 covers 15 residues. The sequencing input was peripheral blood. V is TRBV30 and J is TRBJ1-4; TRBD1 is a possible D gene (5 bases). The clonotype was recovered from a woman aged 18-29 years with acute or convalescent COVID-19. CDR3 in DNA: TGTGCCTGGAGTGTAGTATGGGGCCCCAATGAAAAACTGTTTTTT. Protein product: CAWSVVWGPNEKLFF.